This TCR beta chain was sequenced for a study of cytomegalovirus exposure and HLA in healthy donors. The germline CDR1 and CDR2 sequences are SNHLY and FYNNEI. J gave up 4 bases and V 5 bases, and 10 bases lay outside the gene matches. The CDR3 loop spans 15 amino acids. Notes on the study in general: It was found in a later analysis that first-cohort TCR clusters tended to co-occur in the 100 to 150 validation repertoires. Rare sequences made up most TCRs, while some public TCRs were found in many donors.

The table came from immunoSEQ multiplex PCR; TCRdb's copy has only in-frame clones and leaves some out. The sample holds 100,000 to 150,000 clones, around 94% seen once. Remarks on this clone: Its antigen is not identified.

The sequencing sample was made of PBMCs. The sequence derives from a woman aged 18-29 years in good health and CMV-seronegative. J is TRBJ2-5 and V is TRBV2; TRBD1 matches 7 bases. CDR3 nucleotides: TGTGCCAGCAGTTCGTCCCCGACAGGGATAGAGACCCAGTACTTC. It translates to CASSSSPTGIETQYF.